Listed here are 13 T cell receptor beta chains from one sample, sequenced in a study of T cell repertoires in cytomegalovirus infection. TCRdb recomputed calls from the reads with MiXCR, one row per CDR3 protein. The sample has 650,000 to 900,000 distinct CDR3 sequences, approximately 32% seen once. Their antigens remain unidentified. The sample in question was cultured CD8+ T cells from PBMCs, obtained from culture after CMV antigen stimulation. The source of these receptors is a human donor in good health (CMV status not recorded). Some clones in this sample may be carry-over from other donors' samples.

V usage is TRBV4-3 and J usage is TRBJ1-1, with D uncertain. The CDR3 consists of 13 residues. Germline V gene lookup returns CDR1 LGHNA and CDR2 YSLEER. V gave up 1 base and J gave up 4 bases, with 7 bases separating them. This CDR3 is CASSQVEGTEAFF. The DNA for the CDR3 is TGCGCCAGCAGCCAAGTGGAAGGCACTGAAGCTTTCTTT.

This chain joins TRBV12-3 or TRBV12-4 and TRBJ2-4, with D hard to call. The length of the CDR3 is 12 residues. V was cut by 6 bases and J by 8 bases, with 11 bases left in between. The CDR3 DNA reads as TGTGCCAGCAGCCCAGTTGGTGACATTCAGTACTTC. As protein: CASSPVGDIQYF.

This chain connects TRBV20-1 to TRBJ1-1, with D unresolved. This CDR3 has 12 amino acids. V was shortened by 3 bases and J by 5 bases, with 10 bases between the two germline ends. Germline-derived CDR1 and CDR2 are DFQATT and SNEGSKA (reference sequence). CDR3 DNA sequence: TGCAGTGCTAGTTCGGATAGTACTGAAGCTTTCTTT. Translating it yields CSASSDSTEAFF.

The V call is TRBV9, the J call TRBJ1-2, with D uncertain. Germline CDR1 reads SGDLS; CDR2 reads YYNGEE. The germline V and J ends were trimmed by 0 bases and 8 bases, with 17 bases remaining between them. The CDR3 contains 15 residues. The CDR3 bases are TGTGCCAGCAGCGTAGATGCACCAGGTTTCGGGGGCTACACCTTC. Protein product: CASSVDAPGFGGYTF.

This chain links TRBV28 with TRBJ2-4, with 10 bases lining up with TRBD1. This CDR3 region has 15 residues. Germline V lookup: CDR1 MDHEN, CDR2 SYDVKM. The junction had 4 bases not matched to a gene; V was cut back by 6 bases and J by 2 bases. Here the CDR3 DNA reads TGTGCCAGCAGACGGGACAGGGGATCCAAAAACATTCAGTACTTC. Translating gives CASRRDRGSKNIQYF.

This clonotype was picked up a small number of times. The rearrangement joins TRBV4-2 to TRBJ2-3; D may be TRBD2 (6 bases). The V end lost 0 bases, the J end lost 0 bases, and 16 bases lay between the germline ends. Germline V CDR1 and CDR2: LGHNA, YNFKEQ. The CDR3 sequence is 18 residues long. The CDR3 sequence is CASSQEGAWAGSTDTQYF. CDR3 in DNA: TGTGCCAGCAGCCAAGAAGGGGCCTGGGCGGGGAGCACAGATACGCAGTATTTT.

This chain links TRBV6-5 with TRBJ1-2; 8 nucleotides line up with TRBD1. V was pared by 5 bases and J by 5 bases, with 13 bases of the junction left unmatched. CDR1 is MNHEY, CDR2 SVGAGI, per germline. CDR3 length equals 16 residues. CDR3 in amino acids: CASSKGQVARKYGYTF. As DNA, the CDR3 is TGTGCCAGCAGTAAGGGACAGGTTGCTCGTAAATATGGCTACACCTTC.

V usage is TRBV7-2 and J usage is TRBJ2-5; TRBD1 might be the D (6 bases). Germline V lookup: CDR1 SGHTA, CDR2 FQGNSA. This CDR3 has 17 amino acids. Trimming took 5 bases from V and 2 from J, leaving 21 bases between them. As DNA, the CDR3 is TGTGCCAGCAGCCCAAGGGTCTTGGACAGAATACAAGAGACCCAGTACTTC. This codes for CASSPRVLDRIQETQYF.

This clonotype has a handful of counts. The rearrangement uses TRBV7-8 and TRBJ2-7; D is perhaps TRBD1 (5 bases). The germline gives CDR1 SGHVS, CDR2 FQNEAQ. CDR3 length: 15 residues. V was pared by 4 bases and J by 1 base, with 14 bases between. The CDR3 loop reads CASSSRVTPSYEQYV. The DNA for the CDR3 is TGTGCCAGCAGCTCCAGGGTTACCCCATCCTACGAGCAGTACGTC.

This clonotype was detected only a few times. V is TRBV7-9 and J is TRBJ1-6, with 9 positions matching TRBD1. The CDR3 is made up of 15 amino acids. The junction had 7 bases not matched to a gene; V was cut back by 3 bases and J by 10 bases. CDR1 is SEHNR, CDR2 FQNEAQ, per germline (reference sequence). The CDR3 sequence: CASSFPTGGYSPLHF. CDR3 DNA sequence: TGTGCCAGCAGCTTCCCGACAGGGGGGTACTCACCCCTCCACTTT.

The chain combines TRBV5-4 with TRBJ2-1; 7 bases align to TRBD1. The germline V gene has CDR1 SGHNT and CDR2 YYREEE (reference sequence). The CDR3 runs to 16 residues. V lost 1 base and J lost 6; bases outside the gene matches: 10. The CDR3 nucleotides read TGTGCCAGCAGCTTGCCCGGACAGGAAAAGGCCAATGAGCAGTTCTTC. Amino acids: CASSLPGQEKANEQFF.

This chain links TRBV27 with TRBJ2-2, with D tentatively TRBD1 or TRBD2 (6 bases each). Trimming stripped 3 bases from V and 6 bases from J, with 11 bases between. The CDR3 sequence is 14 residues long. Per the germline V gene, CDR1 is MNHEY and CDR2 is SMNVEV (reference sequence). The DNA for the CDR3 is TGTGCCAGCAGTTTGGGAGGACAGCCCGGGGAGCTGTTTTTT. Its protein product is CASSLGGQPGELFF.

The table lists this clonotype with a few counts. The chain combines TRBV27 with TRBJ1-6, with D tentatively TRBD1 (5 bases). V was shortened by 6 bases and J by 0 bases, with 12 bases between the two germline ends. CDR1 and CDR2 from the germline V gene are MNHEY and SMNVEV (reference sequence). The length of the CDR3 is 16 residues. This CDR3 reads CASRIDSLSYNSPLHF. CDR3 DNA: TGTGCCAGCAGGATTGACAGTCTCTCCTATAATTCACCCCTCCACTTT.